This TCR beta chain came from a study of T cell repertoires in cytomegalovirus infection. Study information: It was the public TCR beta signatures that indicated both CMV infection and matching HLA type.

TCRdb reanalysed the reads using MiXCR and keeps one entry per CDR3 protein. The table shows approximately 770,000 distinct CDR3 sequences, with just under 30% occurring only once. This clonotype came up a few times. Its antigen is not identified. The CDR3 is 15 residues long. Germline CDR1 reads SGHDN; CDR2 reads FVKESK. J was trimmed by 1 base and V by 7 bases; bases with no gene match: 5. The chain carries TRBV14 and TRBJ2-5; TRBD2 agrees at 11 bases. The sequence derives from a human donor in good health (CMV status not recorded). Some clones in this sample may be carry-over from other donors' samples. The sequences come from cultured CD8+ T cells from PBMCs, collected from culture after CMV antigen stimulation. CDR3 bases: TGTGCCAGCACCCCTACTAGCGGGGGCCAAGAGACCCAGTACTTC. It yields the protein CASTPTSGGQETQYF.